The rows below give T cell receptor beta chains drawn from one sample of a study of blood T cell repertoires in COVID-19. The assay was immunoSEQ multiplex PCR, and TCRdb's table has in-frame clones only and misses some. The sample lists 120,000 or so clones; around 85% were seen once. The sequenced material came from peripheral blood. All receptors come from a man aged 55 to 70 with acute or convalescent COVID-19. Both conserved end residues are part of each CDR3. A D gene is named only where the DNA matches it firmly. Clone size appears in some rows only: once, few, many, or a class for an expanded clone.

>TRBD2|TRBJ2-1|NA|TRBV3-1/TRBV3-2
CASSRATSGKISYNEQFF
TGTGCCAGCAGCCGAGCGACTAGCGGGAAGATCTCCTACAATGAGCAGTTCTTC
>TRBD1|TRBJ2-1|NA|TRBV5-4
CASSLITGGKQSLF
TGTGCCAGCAGCTTGATCACAGGGGGCAAGCAGAGCCTCTTC
>NA|TRBJ2-4|NA|TRBV5-1
CASSLEGDVAKNIQYF
TGCGCCAGCAGCTTGGAGGGGGACGTAGCCAAAAACATTCAGTACTTC
>NA|TRBJ2-3|NA|TRBV28
CASSLNQGRVSDTQYF
TGTGCCAGCAGTTTAAATCAGGGGAGAGTGTCAGATACGCAGTATTTT
>NA|TRBJ1-5|NA|TRBV6-5
CASSATLLSIQPQHF
TGTGCCAGCAGCGCCACTCTGTTGAGTATTCAGCCCCAGCATTTT
>TRBD1|TRBJ2-7|NA|TRBV10-3
CAITGGQGAGEQYF
TGTGCCATCACAGGTGGACAGGGGGCCGGTGAGCAGTACTTC
>NA|TRBJ1-1|NA|TRBV19
CASSPRGAGTEAFF
TGTGCCAGTAGCCCCCGGGGGGCTGGGACTGAAGCTTTCTTT
>TRBD2|TRBJ2-5|NA|TRBV27
CASRRRVAGEETQYF
TGTGCCAGCAGGAGGAGGGTAGCGGGTGAAGAGACCCAGTACTTC
>NA|TRBJ2-7|NA|TRBV5-1
CASSLEGQGFSYEQYF
TGCGCCAGCAGCTTGGAGGGCCAGGGCTTTTCCTACGAGCAGTACTTC
>TRBD1|TRBJ1-2|NA|TRBV10-3
CAISADRAVYTF
TGTGCCATCAGTGCGGACAGGGCGGTCTACACCTTC
>NA|TRBJ2-7|few|TRBV19
CASSPRRGDEQYF
TGTGCCAGTAGTCCCCGGAGGGGCGACGAGCAGTACTTC
>TRBD2|TRBJ2-2|NA|TRBV6-4
CASSQGTSGSDGELFF
TGTGCCAGCAGCCAAGGGACTAGCGGGAGTGACGGGGAGCTGTTTTTT
>TRBD1|TRBJ2-5|NA|TRBV10-3
CAISESGRGQETQYF
TGTGCCATCAGTGAGTCGGGCAGGGGGCAAGAGACCCAGTACTTC
>NA|TRBJ1-3|NA|TRBV19
CASSTAGNTIYF
TGTGCCAGTAGTACAGCGGGAAACACCATATATTTT
>TRBD1|TRBJ2-7|NA|TRBV11-2
CASSFPLTGPASYEQYF
TGTGCCAGCAGCTTCCCTCTGACAGGGCCCGCCTCCTACGAGCAGTACTTC
>NA|TRBJ1-2|NA|TRBV6-5
CASSYGQNINYGYTF
TGTGCCAGCAGTTACGGGCAGAATATTAACTATGGCTACACCTTC
>NA|TRBJ2-7|NA|TRBV24-1
CATSDGFSQYF
TGTGCCACCAGTGACGGTTTTTCGCAGTACTTC
>NA|TRBJ2-7|NA|TRBV4-1
CASSQLWGGRSYEQYF
TGCGCCAGCAGCCAGCTTTGGGGGGGGCGTTCCTACGAGCAGTACTTC
>NA|TRBJ1-6|NA|TRBV28
CASITSGGQGSPLHF
TGTGCCAGCATCACATCCGGGGGGCAGGGGTCACCCCTCCACTTT
>TRBD1|TRBJ2-3|NA|TRBV7-2
CASSPGWDRGRDTQYF
TGTGCCAGCAGCCCCGGGTGGGACAGGGGGCGTGATACGCAGTATTTT
>NA|TRBJ2-2|once|TRBV5-1
CASSPTWGELFF
TGCGCCAGCAGCCCCACTTGGGGGGAGCTGTTTTTT
>NA|TRBJ2-1|NA|TRBV12-3/TRBV12-4
CASSSDYLYEFF
TGTGCCAGCAGTTCCGACTACCTCTACGAGTTCTTC
>NA|TRBJ2-7|NA|TRBV18
CASSPPSGLNYEQYF
TGTGCCAGCTCACCACCCTCCGGGTTAAACTACGAGCAGTACTTC
>TRBD2|TRBJ2-3|NA|TRBV19
CASSLLAGGGDTQYF
TGTGCCAGTAGTCTTCTAGCGGGAGGCGGCGATACGCAGTATTTT
>NA|TRBJ2-7|NA|TRBV27
CASSLGLPGYEQYF
TGTGCCAGCAGTTTAGGGCTTCCCGGCTACGAGCAGTACTTC
>NA|TRBJ1-6|few|TRBV3-1/TRBV3-2
CASSPRGSSYNSPLHF
TGTGCCAGCAGCCCCCGGGGGAGCTCCTATAATTCACCCCTCCACTTT
>NA|TRBJ1-6|NA|TRBV7-9
CASSDTRTLSKTLHF
TGTGCCAGCTCCGATACCAGGACACTATCGAAAACCCTCCACTTT
>TRBD2|TRBJ2-1|NA|TRBV9
CASSVGGLAGGRNEQFF
TGTGCCAGCAGCGTAGGGGGACTAGCGGGAGGGCGGAATGAGCAGTTCTTC
>NA|TRBJ1-6|NA|TRBV15
CATNIGTGIDSPLHF
TGTGCCACCAATATCGGTACAGGGATCGATTCACCCCTCCACTTT
>TRBD2|TRBJ2-7|NA|TRBV9
CASSVAASGSLQYF
TGTGCCAGCAGCGTAGCGGCTAGCGGGAGCCTACAGTACTTC
>NA|TRBJ2-2|NA|TRBV27
CASTPADRVNTGELFF
TGTGCCAGCACCCCTGCAGACAGAGTGAACACCGGGGAGCTGTTTTTT
>TRBD1|TRBJ1-3|NA|TRBV6-5
CASSGQGGNTIYF
TGTGCCAGCAGCGGACAGGGGGGAAACACCATATATTTT
>NA|TRBJ2-1|few|TRBV7-3
CASRAQGGNEQFF
TGTGCCAGCAGGGCTCAGGGGGGAAATGAGCAGTTCTTC
>NA|TRBJ2-1|NA|TRBV6-5
CASSYVGSVNNEQFF
TGTGCCAGCAGTTACGTGGGGAGTGTTAATAATGAGCAGTTCTTC
>NA|TRBJ1-3|once|TRBV7-2
CASSSRRASSTIYF
TGTGCCAGCAGCTCGAGGCGGGCCTCTAGCACCATATATTTT
>NA|TRBJ2-5|NA|TRBV24-1
CATSDGRGLQETQYF
TGTGCCACCAGTGATGGCAGGGGCCTTCAAGAGACCCAGTACTTC
>TRBD2|TRBJ2-1|NA|TRBV19
CASSIMRLAAGGEQFF
TGTGCCAGTAGTATAATGAGACTAGCTGCCGGAGGGGAGCAGTTCTTC
>TRBD2|TRBJ2-1|NA|TRBV7-3
CASSLTVTSGRGEQFF
TGTGCCAGCAGCTTAACGGTGACTAGCGGGAGAGGCGAGCAGTTCTTC
>NA|TRBJ1-1|NA|TRBV29-1
CSVQGGGDTEAFF
TGCAGCGTTCAAGGAGGGGGGGACACTGAAGCTTTCTTT
>NA|TRBJ1-5|NA|TRBV9
CASSPGGGNQPQHF
TGTGCCAGCAGCCCGGGGGGCGGCAATCAGCCCCAGCATTTT
>TRBD1|TRBJ2-3|few|TRBV6-2/TRBV6-3
CASSYGDREADTQYF
TGTGCCAGCAGTTATGGAGACAGGGAAGCGGATACGCAGTATTTT
>TRBD1|TRBJ1-2|NA|TRBV12-3/TRBV12-4
CASSLDRGLGYTF
TGTGCCAGCAGTTTAGACAGGGGACTTGGCTACACCTTC
>NA|TRBJ2-7|NA|TRBV30
CAWSVIGREVDEQYF
TGTGCCTGGAGTGTCATCGGCAGGGAAGTGGACGAGCAGTACTTC
>NA|TRBJ1-6|few|TRBV7-2
CASSPRQNSPLHF
TGTGCCAGCAGCCCTCGACAGAATTCACCCCTCCACTTT
>TRBD2|TRBJ2-1|NA|TRBV5-1
CASSLGTSGGEQFF
TGCGCCAGCAGCTTGGGGACTAGCGGAGGAGAGCAGTTCTTC
>TRBD2|TRBJ2-1|NA|TRBV19
CASSLRGSGRFTPYNEQFF
TGTGCCAGTAGTCTCCGGGGGAGCGGGAGATTTACCCCGTACAATGAGCAGTTCTTC
>TRBD1|TRBJ1-3|NA|TRBV3-1/TRBV3-2
CASSDLTGNTIYF
TGTGCCAGCAGCGACTTGACAGGGAACACCATATATTTT
>NA|TRBJ1-4|NA|TRBV4-3
CASSQDRPATNEKLFF
TGCGCCAGCAGCCAAGACAGGCCTGCAACTAATGAAAAACTGTTTTTT
>NA|TRBJ2-7|NA|TRBV28
CASSTGPRNPKQYF
TGTGCCAGCAGTACAGGCCCCAGGAACCCCAAGCAGTACTTC
>NA|TRBJ2-7|NA|TRBV10-1
CASSESGAQEGEQYF
TGCGCCAGCAGTGAGTCGGGGGCCCAGGAAGGCGAGCAGTACTTC
>TRBD1|TRBJ2-1|NA|TRBV27
CASSPTGTGVHNEQFF
TGTGCCAGCAGTCCCACCGGGACAGGGGTCCACAATGAGCAGTTCTTC
>NA|TRBJ1-5|NA|TRBV27
CASSFYPGNQPQHF
TGTGCCAGCAGTTTCTACCCAGGGAACCAGCCCCAGCATTTT
>TRBD2|TRBJ2-5|few|TRBV4-3
CASSPTYSSGRQETQYF
TGCGCCAGCAGCCCCACCTACTCTAGCGGGAGGCAAGAGACCCAGTACTTC
>TRBD2|TRBJ2-1|NA|TRBV6-5
CASRQRETPYNEQFF
TGTGCCAGCAGACAGCGGGAGACGCCCTACAATGAGCAGTTCTTC
>NA|TRBJ2-1|few|TRBV21-1
CASSKIPGLAGGLLCEQFF
TGTGCCAGCAGCAAGATCCCGGGACTAGCGGGAGGTCTGTTGTGTGAGCAGTTCTTC
>NA|TRBJ1-1|NA|TRBV10-3
CATHPGGPRGNTEAFF
TGTGCCACCCACCCTGGAGGCCCTAGAGGGAACACTGAAGCTTTCTTT
>TRBD2|TRBJ2-1|NA|TRBV5-1
CASSLGVLAGGNEQFF
TGCGCCAGCAGCTTAGGTGTGTTAGCGGGAGGCAATGAGCAGTTCTTC
>TRBD1|TRBJ1-5|NA|TRBV10-2
CASRGTDSNQPQHF
TGCGCCAGCAGGGGGACAGATAGCAATCAGCCCCAGCATTTT
>TRBD2|TRBJ2-7|few|TRBV10-3
CAISRTSGSVEQYF
TGTGCCATCAGCCGGACTAGCGGGTCTGTCGAGCAGTACTTC